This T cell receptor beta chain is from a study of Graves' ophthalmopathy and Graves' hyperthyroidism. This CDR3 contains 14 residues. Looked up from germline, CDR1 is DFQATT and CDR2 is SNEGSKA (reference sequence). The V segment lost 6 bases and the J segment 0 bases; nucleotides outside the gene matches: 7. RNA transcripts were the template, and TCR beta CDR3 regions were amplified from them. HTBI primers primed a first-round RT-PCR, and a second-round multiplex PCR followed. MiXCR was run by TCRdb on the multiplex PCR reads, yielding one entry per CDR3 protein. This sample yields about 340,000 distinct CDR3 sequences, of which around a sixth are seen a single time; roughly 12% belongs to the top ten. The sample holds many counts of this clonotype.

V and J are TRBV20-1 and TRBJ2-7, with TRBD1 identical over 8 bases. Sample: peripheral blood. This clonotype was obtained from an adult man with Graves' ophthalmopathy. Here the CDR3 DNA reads TGCAGTGCAACCGGGACAGGATACTCCTACGAGCAGTACTTC. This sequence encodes CSATGTGYSYEQYF.